This T cell receptor beta chain was identified in a study of blood T cells in healthy people across ages. General study findings and limits: Any conclusive comparison of naive versus antigen-experienced cells was prevented by using unsorted PBMCs.

This clonotype was detected ten times or more. Its matching antigen is unknown. With a J-beta primer mix and a sample-barcoded 5' primer, a second PCR ran about 7 to 12 cycles. TCRdb used MiXCR to reprocess the 5' RACE reads, holding one entry per CDR3 protein. The sample lists around 790,000 distinct CDR3 sequences; under 45% were seen once. The CDR3 is 16 amino acids. V lost 3 bases and J lost 7; bases outside the gene matches: 10. Per the germline V gene, CDR1 is DFQATT and CDR2 is SNEGSKA (reference sequence). Sequencing used blood. The receptor was isolated from a man in his 60s in good health. The rearrangement links TRBV20-1 to TRBJ1-4; 11 nucleotides match TRBD1. CDR3 sequence reads: CSASERGTGGGEKLFF. The CDR3 DNA follows: TGCAGTGCTAGCGAAAGAGGGACAGGGGGGGGTGAAAAACTGTTTTTT.